This entry describes one T cell receptor beta chain. The CDR3 totals 15 residues. Trimming removed 2 bases at V and 8 bases at J, with 18 bases between. Germline V gene data show CDR1 as SGHTA and CDR2 as FQGTGA. PCR amplification relied on 60 Vbeta primers (plus 13 Jbeta primers). The protocol was immunoSEQ multiplex PCR, while the TCRdb copy is restricted to in-frame clones and leaves out a portion. The sample lists 120,000 to 150,000 clones; around 80% were seen once. This sample stems from a study of cytomegalovirus exposure and HLA in healthy donors. Sequenced material: PBMCs. This sequence originates from a male donor in good health and CMV-seropositive. The V call is TRBV7-3, the J call TRBJ1-2; D is unresolved. The CDR3 is CASSLDLLSGEGYTF. The CDR3 DNA is TGTGCCAGCAGCTTAGACCTACTCAGTGGGGAGGGCTACACCTTC. The full variable domain, its missing parts supplied by reference TRBV7-3 and TRBJ1-2, is GAGVSQTPSNKVTEKGKYVELRCDPISGHTALYWYRQSLGQGPEFLIYFQGTGAADDSGLPNDRFFAVRPEGSVSTLKIQRTERGDSAVYLCASSLDLLSGEGYTFGSGTRLTVV.